Each of the 7 T cell receptor beta chains below was sequenced from the same sample in a study of CD8 T cells in Susac syndrome. Reverse transcription used roughly 0.45 to 1 ug RNA and random hexamers. TCRdb processed the immunoSEQ multiplex PCR reads anew with MiXCR; each CDR3 protein has one entry. This table has approximately 70,000 distinct CDR3 sequences, 85% to 95% appearing once. Sequencing was done on a sample of CD8+ T cells from PBMCs. Source of these receptors: a human donor in good health.

This chain connects TRBV5-4 to TRBJ2-3, with no clear D. The germline gives CDR1 SGHNT, CDR2 YYREEE (reference sequence). This CDR3 is built from 14 residues. Trimming left V 0 bases short and J 2 bases short, with 7 bases between. The chain's CDR3 is CASSLVFDTDTQYF. CDR3 nucleotides: TGTGCCAGCAGCTTGGTCTTCGACACAGATACGCAGTATTTT.

V and J are TRBV11-2 and TRBJ2-7; no reliable D call. In germline, CDR1 is SGHAT, CDR2 FQNNGV. The CDR3 extends over 13 amino acids. Trimming shortened V by 6 bases and J by 6 bases, and 15 bases separated the two germline ends. CDR3 in DNA: TGTGCCAGCAGTTTAAAGGTCGTGGGCGAGCAGTACTTC. Protein sequence: CASSLKVVGEQYF.

J is TRBJ1-1 and V is TRBV28; TRBD1 is a possible D gene (6 bases). From germline, CDR1 is MDHEN and CDR2 SYDVKM. The CDR3 contains 15 residues. Between the trimmed V and J ends, which lost 3 bases and 0 bases, there was a span of 11 bases. CDR3 in DNA: TGTGCCAGCAGTTTGCGGGGGCCTCTGAACACTGAAGCTTTCTTT. It yields the protein CASSLRGPLNTEAFF.

The V call is TRBV12-3 or TRBV12-4, the J call TRBJ1-2; 9 positions agree with TRBD1. The V segment lost 2 bases and the J segment 8 bases; nucleotides outside the gene matches: 9. CDR3 length: 15 amino acids. The CDR3 coding sequence is TGTGCCAGCAGTTTAATTCTAGGGACAGGGAACGGCTACACCTTC. As protein: CASSLILGTGNGYTF.

The chain employs TRBV12-3 or TRBV12-4 and TRBJ2-2; D is possibly TRBD1 or TRBD2 (5 bases each). V lost 4 bases, J lost 7 bases, and 16 bases lay in between. CDR3 length equals 15 residues. The CDR3 coding sequence is TGTGCCAGCAGTTGGGGGACGGCCTTTAACGGGGAGCTGTTTTTT. Translation gives CASSWGTAFNGELFF.

The rearrangement joins TRBV4-1 to TRBJ2-5; tentatively, D is TRBD1 (6 bases). Trimming shortened V by 4 bases and J by 3 bases, and 9 bases separated the two germline ends. Germline CDR1 MGHRA, CDR2 YSYEKL. This CDR3 is built from 13 residues. The CDR3 DNA is TGCGCCAGCAGCCCCGAGGGGGAAGAGACCCAGTACTTC. As protein: CASSPEGEETQYF.

Notes on this clonotype: The CDR3 end shows no conserved phenylalanine or tryptophan, and so a read error is likely. The chain employs TRBV19 and TRBJ2-1; no clear D. Germline loops: CDR1 LNHDA, CDR2 SQIVND (reference sequence). V was clipped by 3 bases and J by 4 bases, with 4 bases between them. The CDR3 runs to 12 residues. The CDR3 region has the DNA TGTGCCAGTAGTATCGGGTACAATGAGCAGTTCCTC. This codes for CASSIGYNEQFL.